This T cell receptor beta chain derives from a study of identical twins. On this clonotype: The antigen remains unidentified.

The cDNA had a unique molecular identifier and a template-switch universal primer site. TCRdb redid the calling of the 5' RACE reads with MiXCR, one entry per CDR3 protein. The sample carries about 1.7 million distinct CDR3 sequences, around 33% recorded once. Study-level findings and limits: Its conclusions, products of cross-sectional statistical analysis, did not come from following the same donors. With beta out-of-frame sequences, excess sharing by twins was weaker. Fewer insertions characterized abundant cord blood beta clonotypes, whereas memory repertoires showed none.

The CDR3 sequence is 16 residues long. From germline, CDR1 is SGHDN and CDR2 FVKESK. Trimming took 0 bases from V and 4 from J, leaving 13 bases between them. The chain uses TRBV14 and TRBJ2-1; tentatively, D is TRBD2 (6 bases). Sequenced input: cord blood. This sequence was found in a newborn girl in good health. The CDR3 coding sequence is TGTGCCAGCAGCCAAGATGGGGGGTCACAGTACAATGAGCAGTTCTTC. This encodes CASSQDGGSQYNEQFF.